This T cell receptor (beta chain) was captured in a study of T cell clonotyping in hematopoietic cell transplantation. General study results and limits: At the given depth, recipient repertoires were over 95% de novo clonotypes.

Profiled with immunoSEQ multiplex PCR; TCRdb holds only in-frame clones, not every one. The repertoire holds more than 65,000 clones, with roughly 94% as singletons. On this clone: Its antigen is not known.

Source material: peripheral blood mononuclear cells. This clonotype originated in a man in his fifties in good health. Some clones in this sample may be carry-over from other donors' samples.

The CDR3, as DNA: TGTGCCAGCAGCCCCCGGCCCTTCTACGAGCAGTACTTC. Residues: CASSPRPFYEQYF. The chain uses TRBV7-2 and TRBJ2-7, with unresolved D. V gave up 5 bases and J gave up 3 bases, with 11 bases separating them. Germline CDR1 SGHTA, CDR2 FQGNSA. CDR3 length equals 13 residues. Combining the CDR3 with reference TRBV7-2 and TRBJ2-7 gives the whole variable domain GAGVSQSPSNKVTEKGKDVELRCDPISGHTALYWYRQSLGQGLEFLIYFQGNSAPDKSGLPSDRFSAERTGGSVSTLTIQRTQQEDSAVYLCASSPRPFYEQYFGPGTRLTVT.